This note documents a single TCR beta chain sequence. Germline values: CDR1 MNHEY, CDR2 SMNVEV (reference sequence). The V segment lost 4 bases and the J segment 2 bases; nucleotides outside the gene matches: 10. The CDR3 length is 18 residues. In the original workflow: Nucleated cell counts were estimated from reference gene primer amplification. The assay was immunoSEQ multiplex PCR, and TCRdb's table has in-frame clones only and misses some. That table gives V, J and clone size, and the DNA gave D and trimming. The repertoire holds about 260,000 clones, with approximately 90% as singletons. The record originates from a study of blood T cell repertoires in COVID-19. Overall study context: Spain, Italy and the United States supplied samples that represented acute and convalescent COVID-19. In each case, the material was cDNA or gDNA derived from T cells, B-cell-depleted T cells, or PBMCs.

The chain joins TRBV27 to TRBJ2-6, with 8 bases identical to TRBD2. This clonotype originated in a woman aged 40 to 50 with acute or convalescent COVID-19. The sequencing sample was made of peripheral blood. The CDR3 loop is CASSYLRGGGAGANVLTF. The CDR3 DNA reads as TGTGCCAGCAGTTACCTTCGGGGGGGAGGCGCTGGGGCCAACGTCCTGACTTTC. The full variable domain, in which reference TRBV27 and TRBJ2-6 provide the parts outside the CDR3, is EAQVTQNPRYLITVTGKKLTVTCSQNMNHEYMSWYRQDPGLGLRQIYYSMNVEVTDKGDVPEGYKVSRKEKRNFPLILESPSPNQTSLYFCASSYLRGGGAGANVLTFGAGSRLTVL.